This T cell receptor (beta chain) was captured by sequencing in a study of multiple sclerosis patients with progressive multifocal leukoencephalopathy (dated by TCRdb to about 2019). Turning to the overall study: Peripheral T and B cells were examined in MS patients who went on to develop PML (4 under natalizumab, 1 after alemtuzumab) as well as in treated patients who did not. The study was designed to detect JC virus-specific or public T-cell expansions arising at the time of PML onset. From before therapy, through 6 and 12 months, up to PML onset, two natalizumab-treated patients who later developed PML were tracked longitudinally.

Study-wide conclusions, independent of this receptor: Because the cohort was small and descriptive, it remained unclear whether the findings reflect JC virus infection or general immunocompromise. In most PML patients, lower normalized Shannon entropy suggested less diverse TRB repertoires, while the natalizumab-treated controls had values close to 1. Although TRB clones above 0.5% frequency turned up only in PML patients, the clones expanded at PML onset were already present before and during natalizumab therapy. Analysis was restricted to peripheral blood, although for natalizumab-associated PML, cerebrospinal fluid or brain lymphocytes might be more informative. When PML developed, neither common TRBV or TRBJ gene usage nor preferential TRBV-TRBJ pairings were detected.

The time point label here, explained by the study, means: 12 to 13 months of natalizumab therapy. The sample's treatment or condition label, in plain terms: on natalizumab therapy at sampling. The controls were about five MS patients treated with natalizumab who did not develop PML and who were sampled longitudinally. Every listed patient had received interferon beta before, and every PML patient was female. Blood samples at T1 and T2 were obtained at 6 and 12 months of natalizumab therapy, respectively. Ficoll-Hypaque density gradient centrifugation was used to isolate peripheral blood mononuclear cells. Notes on this clone: It has no known antigen specificity. No clone much larger than this one lies a single base away; base qualities are absent.

The CDR3 contains 14 residues, cysteine and phenylalanine counted. The read is trimmed to its CDR3 DNA, 42 bases read in frame from base 1. V and J lose 7 bases and 6 bases, and a span of 13 bases separates them. CDR1 MNHEY and CDR2 SVGAGI were looked up in the germline V gene. The immunoSEQ two-step multiplex PCR at survey-level depth was used to amplify TRB CDR3 regions from genomic DNA. Synthetic inline TR CDR3 controls covering all V-J pairings were spiked into each PCR to estimate template counts and remove amplification bias. Reads went through processing to reduce amplification and sequencing bias, and quantification was done against synthetic TR CDR3 analogs. The paper's data handling went like this. In ImmunoSEQ Analyzer, raw data were processed so that out-of-frame sequences and CDR3s with stop codons were removed, with gene names following IMGT nomenclature. Repertoire diversity was summarized as normalized Shannon entropy, defined as 1 minus Pielou's evenness. Only TRB sequences sharing the V gene, the J gene and the CDR3 were counted as identical. Public PML clonotypes were CDR3s found in two or more PML-onset samples but not found earlier, in controls, or in public databases. Skylign with the observed count method was used to analyze CDR3 amino acid composition at each position. This is the immuneACCESS table as TCRdb keeps it, with only in-frame sequences that have V and J called. A part of the clones is gone; compared with another copy, unresolved V genes explain less than half, and the rest is unexplained. That table is the source of V, J and clone size, and D and trimming were worked out from the DNA. For this sample the table gives around 27,000 clones, of which about 90% were detected only once. The top ten clonotypes cover approximately 1.2% of the sample.

This TCR came from a human donor with multiple sclerosis. This sequence uses TRBV6-5 and TRBJ1-6; perhaps TRBD1 is the D gene, with 5 bases matching. The source was PBMCs, collected from a patient treated with natalizumab. CDR3 sequence: CASKVQGGNSPLHF. The DNA reads TGTGCCAGCAAGGTGCAGGGAGGTAATTCACCCCTCCACTTT.